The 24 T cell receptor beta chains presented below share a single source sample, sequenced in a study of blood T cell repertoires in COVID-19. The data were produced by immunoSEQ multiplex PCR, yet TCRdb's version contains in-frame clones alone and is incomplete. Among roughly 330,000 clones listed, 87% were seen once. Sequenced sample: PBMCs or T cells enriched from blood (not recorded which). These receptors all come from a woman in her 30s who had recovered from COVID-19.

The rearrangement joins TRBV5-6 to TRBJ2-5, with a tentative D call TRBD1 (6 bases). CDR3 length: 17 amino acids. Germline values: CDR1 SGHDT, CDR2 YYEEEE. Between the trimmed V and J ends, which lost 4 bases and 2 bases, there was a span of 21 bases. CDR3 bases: TGTGCCAGCAGCCCCCGGGCGTCAGGGGCGGCTCAAGAGACCCAGTACTTC. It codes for CASSPRASGAAQETQYF.

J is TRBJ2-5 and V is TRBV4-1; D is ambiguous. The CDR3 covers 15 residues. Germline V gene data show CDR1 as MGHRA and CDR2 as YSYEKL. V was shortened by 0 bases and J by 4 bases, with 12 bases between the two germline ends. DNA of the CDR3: TGCGCCAGCAGCCAAGATCACCCTAGATCAGAGACCCAGTACTTC. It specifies CASSQDHPRSETQYF.

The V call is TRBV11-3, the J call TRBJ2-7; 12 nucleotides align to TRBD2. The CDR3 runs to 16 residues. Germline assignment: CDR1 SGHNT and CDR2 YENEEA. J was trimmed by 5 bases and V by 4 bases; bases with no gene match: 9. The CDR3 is CASSSTTSGGIHEQYF. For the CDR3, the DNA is TGTGCCAGCAGCTCGACAACTAGCGGGGGGATCCACGAGCAGTACTTC.

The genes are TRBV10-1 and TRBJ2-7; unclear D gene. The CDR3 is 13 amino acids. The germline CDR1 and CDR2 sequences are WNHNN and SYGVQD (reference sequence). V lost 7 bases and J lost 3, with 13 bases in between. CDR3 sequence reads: CASIRGAFYEQYF. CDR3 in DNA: TGCGCCAGCATTAGAGGAGCTTTCTACGAGCAGTACTTC.

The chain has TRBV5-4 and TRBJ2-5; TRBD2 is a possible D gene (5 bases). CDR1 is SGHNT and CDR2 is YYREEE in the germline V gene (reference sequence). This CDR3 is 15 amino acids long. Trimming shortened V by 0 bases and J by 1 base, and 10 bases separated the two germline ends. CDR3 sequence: CASSLEVGSQETQYF. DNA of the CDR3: TGTGCCAGCAGCTTGGAGGTGGGGAGCCAAGAGACCCAGTACTTC.

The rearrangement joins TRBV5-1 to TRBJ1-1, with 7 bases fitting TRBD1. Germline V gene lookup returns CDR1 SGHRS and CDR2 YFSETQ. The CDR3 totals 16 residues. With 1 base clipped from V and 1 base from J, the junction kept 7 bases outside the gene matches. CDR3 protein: CASSLRDSNPNTEAFF. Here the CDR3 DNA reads TGCGCCAGCAGCTTGCGGGACAGCAATCCGAACACTGAAGCTTTCTTT.

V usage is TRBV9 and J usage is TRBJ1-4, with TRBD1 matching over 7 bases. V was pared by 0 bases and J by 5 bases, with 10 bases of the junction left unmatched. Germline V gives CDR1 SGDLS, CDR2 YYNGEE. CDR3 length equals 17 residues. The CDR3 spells CASSVGGRGSKNEKLFF. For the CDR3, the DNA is TGTGCCAGCAGCGTAGGAGGCAGGGGGTCGAAGAATGAAAAACTGTTTTTT.

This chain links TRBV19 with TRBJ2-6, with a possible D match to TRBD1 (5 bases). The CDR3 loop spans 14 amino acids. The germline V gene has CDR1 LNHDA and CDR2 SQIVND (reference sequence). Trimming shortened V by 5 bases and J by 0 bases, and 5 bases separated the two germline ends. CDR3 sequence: CASSDSSGANVLTF. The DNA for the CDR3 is TGTGCCAGTAGTGACAGCTCTGGGGCCAACGTCCTGACTTTC.

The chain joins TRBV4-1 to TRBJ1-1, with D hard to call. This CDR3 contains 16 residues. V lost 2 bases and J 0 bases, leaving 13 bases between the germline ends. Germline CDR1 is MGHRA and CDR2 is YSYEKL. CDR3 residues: CASSQSDGLMNTEAFF. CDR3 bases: TGCGCCAGCAGCCAAAGCGACGGCCTCATGAACACTGAAGCTTTCTTT.

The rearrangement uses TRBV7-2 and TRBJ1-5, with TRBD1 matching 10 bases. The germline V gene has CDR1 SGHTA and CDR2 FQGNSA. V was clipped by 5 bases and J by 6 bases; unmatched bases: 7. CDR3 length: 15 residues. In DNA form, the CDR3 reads TGTGCCAGCAGCCTTAGACAGGGGGCAAGTCAGCCCCAGCATTTT. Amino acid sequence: CASSLRQGASQPQHF.

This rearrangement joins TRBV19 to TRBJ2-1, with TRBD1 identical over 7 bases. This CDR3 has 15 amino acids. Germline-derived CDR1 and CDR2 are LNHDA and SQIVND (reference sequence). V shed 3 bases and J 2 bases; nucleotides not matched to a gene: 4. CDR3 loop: CASSMDRPAYNEQFF. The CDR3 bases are TGTGCCAGTAGTATGGACAGGCCAGCCTACAATGAGCAGTTCTTC.

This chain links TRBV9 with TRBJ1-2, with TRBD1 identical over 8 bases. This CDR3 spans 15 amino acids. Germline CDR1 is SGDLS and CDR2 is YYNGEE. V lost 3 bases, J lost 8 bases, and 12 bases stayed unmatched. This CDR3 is CASSARQGPPSGYTF. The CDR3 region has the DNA TGTGCCAGCAGCGCAAGACAGGGGCCTCCCAGCGGCTACACCTTC.

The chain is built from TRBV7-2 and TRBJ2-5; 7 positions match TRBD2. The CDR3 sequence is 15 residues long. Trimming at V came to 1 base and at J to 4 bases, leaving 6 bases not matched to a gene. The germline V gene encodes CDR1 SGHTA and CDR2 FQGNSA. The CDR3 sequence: CASSLGGGDAETQYF. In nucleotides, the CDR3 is TGTGCCAGCAGCTTAGGTGGGGGGGATGCAGAGACCCAGTACTTC.

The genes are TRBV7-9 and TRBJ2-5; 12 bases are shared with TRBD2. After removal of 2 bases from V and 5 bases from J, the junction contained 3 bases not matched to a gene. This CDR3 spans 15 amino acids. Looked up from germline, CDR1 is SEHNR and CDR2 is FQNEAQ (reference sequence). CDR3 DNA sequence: TGTGCCAGCAGCTTACTAGCGGGGGGGCTGGAGACCCAGTACTTC. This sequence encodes CASSLLAGGLETQYF.

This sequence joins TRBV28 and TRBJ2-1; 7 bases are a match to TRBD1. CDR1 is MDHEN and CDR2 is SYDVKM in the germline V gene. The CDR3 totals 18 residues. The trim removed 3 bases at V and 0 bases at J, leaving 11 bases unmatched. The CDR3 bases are TGTGCCAGCAGTTTTCTTACCCCGGGACAGACCTCCTACAATGAGCAGTTCTTC. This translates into CASSFLTPGQTSYNEQFF.

The CDR3 nucleotides are TGTGCCAGCAGTCAGGCGGGACAGACGAACACTGAAGCTTTCTTT. Its translation: CASSQAGQTNTEAFF. The genes are TRBV13 and TRBJ1-1; 7 bases agree with TRBD1. The CDR3 sequence is 15 residues long. CDR1 and CDR2 from the germline V gene are PRHDT and FYEKMQ (reference sequence). V lost 6 bases and J lost 1; bases outside the gene matches: 8.

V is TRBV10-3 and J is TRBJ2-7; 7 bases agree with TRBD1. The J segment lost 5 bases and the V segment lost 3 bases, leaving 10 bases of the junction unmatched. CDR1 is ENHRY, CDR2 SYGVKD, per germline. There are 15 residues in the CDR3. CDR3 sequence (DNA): TGTGCCATCAGTGAAATCCACAGGGGTTGGGACGAGCAGTACTTC. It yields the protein CAISEIHRGWDEQYF.

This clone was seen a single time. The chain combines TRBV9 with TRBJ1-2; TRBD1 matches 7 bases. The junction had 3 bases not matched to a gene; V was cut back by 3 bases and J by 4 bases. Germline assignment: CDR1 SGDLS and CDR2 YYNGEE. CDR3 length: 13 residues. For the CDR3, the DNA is TGTGCCAGCAGCGCCGGGACAGTCTATGGCTACACCTTC. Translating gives CASSAGTVYGYTF.

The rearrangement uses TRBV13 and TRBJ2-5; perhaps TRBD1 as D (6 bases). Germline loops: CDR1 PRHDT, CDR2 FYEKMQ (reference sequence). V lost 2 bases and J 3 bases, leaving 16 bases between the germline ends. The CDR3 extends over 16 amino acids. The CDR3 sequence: CASSLLGLAGEETQYF. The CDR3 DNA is TGTGCCAGCAGCTTATTGGGTTTGGCAGGGGAAGAGACCCAGTACTTC. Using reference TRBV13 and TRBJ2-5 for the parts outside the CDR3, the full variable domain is AAGVIQSPRHLIKEKRETATLKCYPIPRHDTVYWYQQGPGQDPQFLISFYEKMQSDKGSIPDRFSAQQFSDYHSELNMSSLELGDSALYFCASSLLGLAGEETQYFGPGTRLLVL.

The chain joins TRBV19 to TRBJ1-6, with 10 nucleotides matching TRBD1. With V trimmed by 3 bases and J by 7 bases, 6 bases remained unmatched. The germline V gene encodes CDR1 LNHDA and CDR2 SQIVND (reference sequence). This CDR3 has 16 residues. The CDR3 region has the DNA TGTGCCAGTAGTATGGATCGGACAGGGGGGAATTCACCCCTCCACTTT. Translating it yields CASSMDRTGGNSPLHF. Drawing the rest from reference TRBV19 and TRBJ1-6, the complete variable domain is DGGITQSPKYLFRKEGQNVTLSCEQNLNHDAMYWYRQDPGQGLRLIYYSQIVNDFQKGDIAEGYSVSREKKESFPLTVTSAQKNPTAFYLCASSMDRTGGNSPLHFGNGTRLTVT.

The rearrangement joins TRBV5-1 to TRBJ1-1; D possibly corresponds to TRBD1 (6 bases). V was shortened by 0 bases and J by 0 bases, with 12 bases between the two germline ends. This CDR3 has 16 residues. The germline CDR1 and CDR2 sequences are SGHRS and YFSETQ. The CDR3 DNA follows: TGCGCCAGCAGCTTGGGGGCAGGGGTCATGAACACTGAAGCTTTCTTT. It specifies CASSLGAGVMNTEAFF.

The CDR3 loop is CASRETGDYGYTF. CDR3 sequence (DNA): TGTGCCAGCCGAGAGACAGGGGACTATGGCTACACCTTC. J is TRBJ1-2 and V is TRBV6-5, with 8 bases identical to TRBD1. The length of the CDR3 is 13 residues. Germline V lookup: CDR1 MNHEY, CDR2 SVGAGI. V dropped 8 bases and J dropped 3; count of bases not matched to a gene: 5.

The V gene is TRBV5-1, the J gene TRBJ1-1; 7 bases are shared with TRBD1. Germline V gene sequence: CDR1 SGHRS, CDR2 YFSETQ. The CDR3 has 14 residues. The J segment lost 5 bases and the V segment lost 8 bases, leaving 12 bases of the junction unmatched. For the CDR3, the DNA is TGCGCCAGTCGATTTACAGGGGCGGAGACTGAAGCTTTCTTT. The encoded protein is CASRFTGAETEAFF.

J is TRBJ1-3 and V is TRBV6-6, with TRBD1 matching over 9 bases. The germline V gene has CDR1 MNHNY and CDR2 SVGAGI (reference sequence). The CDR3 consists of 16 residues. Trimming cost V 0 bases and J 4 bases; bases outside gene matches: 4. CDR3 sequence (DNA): TGTGCCAGCAGTTACTCGATGACAGGGGGGGGAAACACCATATATTTT. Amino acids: CASSYSMTGGGNTIYF.